This TCR beta chain was sequenced for a study of cytomegalovirus exposure and HLA in healthy donors. Overall study context: As an earlier analysis found, about 179 million T cells yielded about 120 million unique TCR beta sequences. Notes on the study in general: What TCR beta sequences reportedly achieved was accurate prediction of HLA-A and HLA-B alleles in most subjects.

13 Jbeta primers and 60 Vbeta primers were used for the PCR. The assay was immunoSEQ multiplex PCR, and TCRdb's table has in-frame clones only and misses some. The sample holds some 120,000 clones, approximately 81% seen once. Of note for this clone: Its antigen is not identified.

V was clipped by 2 bases and J by 7 bases; unmatched bases: 5. Per the germline V gene, CDR1 is MNHEY and CDR2 is SVGAGI. The CDR3 extends over 14 amino acids. The sample was PBMCs. The chain carries TRBV6-5 and TRBJ2-1, with TRBD1 identical over 7 bases. The TCR comes from a woman in her 40s in good health and CMV-seronegative. CDR3 nucleotide sequence: TGTGCCAGCAGTTACCAGAGGGGGCGGAATGAGCAGTTCTTC. Its translation is CASSYQRGRNEQFF.